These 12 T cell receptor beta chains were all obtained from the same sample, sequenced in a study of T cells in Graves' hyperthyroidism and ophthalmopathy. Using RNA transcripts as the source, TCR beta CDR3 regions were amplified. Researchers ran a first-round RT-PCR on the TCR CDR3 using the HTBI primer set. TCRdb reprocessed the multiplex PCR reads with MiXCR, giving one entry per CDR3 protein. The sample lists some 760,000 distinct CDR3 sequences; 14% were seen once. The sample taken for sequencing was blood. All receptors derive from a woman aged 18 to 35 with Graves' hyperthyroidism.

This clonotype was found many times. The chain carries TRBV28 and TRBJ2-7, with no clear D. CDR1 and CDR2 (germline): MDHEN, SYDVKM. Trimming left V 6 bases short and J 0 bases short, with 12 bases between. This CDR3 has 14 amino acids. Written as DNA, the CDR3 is TGTGCCAGCAGCCAACAGCCGTACTCCTACGAGCAGTACTTC. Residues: CASSQQPYSYEQYF. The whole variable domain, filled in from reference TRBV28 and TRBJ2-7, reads DVKVTQSSRYLVKRTGEKVFLECVQDMDHENMFWYRQDPGLGLRLIYFSYDVKMKEKGDIPEGYSVSREKKERFSLILESASTNQTSMYLCASSQQPYSYEQYFGPGTRLTVT.

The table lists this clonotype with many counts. The CDR3 nucleotides are TGTGCCAGCAGCCAGGACCCGGGACAGGTTTGGAGCTCCTACGAGCAGTACTTC. Protein: CASSQDPGQVWSSYEQYF. The chain employs TRBV3-1 and TRBJ2-7; 8 bases match TRBD1. This CDR3 has 18 amino acids. Trimming removed 3 bases from V and 0 bases from J; junction bases left unmatched: 13. Germline CDR1 reads LGHDT; CDR2 reads YNNKEL (reference sequence).

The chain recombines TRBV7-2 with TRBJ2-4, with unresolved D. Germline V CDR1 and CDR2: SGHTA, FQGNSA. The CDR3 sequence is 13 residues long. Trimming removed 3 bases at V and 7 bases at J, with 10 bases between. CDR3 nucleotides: TGTGCCAGCAGCTTGGAACTCGGGAACATTCAGTACTTC. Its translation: CASSLELGNIQYF.

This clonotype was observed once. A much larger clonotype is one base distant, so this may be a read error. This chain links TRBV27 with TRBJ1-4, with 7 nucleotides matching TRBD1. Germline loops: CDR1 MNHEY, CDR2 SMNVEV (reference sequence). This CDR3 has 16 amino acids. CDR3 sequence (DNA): TGTGCCAGCAGTCCTCTGGACAGGACAACTAATGCAAAACTGTTTTTT. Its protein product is CASSPLDRTTNAKLFF.

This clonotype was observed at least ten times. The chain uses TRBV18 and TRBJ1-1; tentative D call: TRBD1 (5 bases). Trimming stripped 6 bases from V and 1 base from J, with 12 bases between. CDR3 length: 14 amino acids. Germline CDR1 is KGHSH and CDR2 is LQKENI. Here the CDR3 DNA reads TGTGCCAGCTCCTCAGGGCCTAGGAACACTGAAGCTTTCTTT. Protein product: CASSSGPRNTEAFF.

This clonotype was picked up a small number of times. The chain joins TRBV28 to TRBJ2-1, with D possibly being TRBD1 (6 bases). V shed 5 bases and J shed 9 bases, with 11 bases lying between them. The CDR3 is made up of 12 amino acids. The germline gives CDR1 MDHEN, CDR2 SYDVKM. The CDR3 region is CASSPQGIEQFF. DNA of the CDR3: TGTGCCAGCAGTCCGCAGGGGATTGAGCAGTTCTTC.

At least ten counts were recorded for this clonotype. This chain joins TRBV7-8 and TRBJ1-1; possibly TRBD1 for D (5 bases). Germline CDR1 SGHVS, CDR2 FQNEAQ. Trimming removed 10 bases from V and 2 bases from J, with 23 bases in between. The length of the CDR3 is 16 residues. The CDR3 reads CAIGYTGDSSNTEAFF. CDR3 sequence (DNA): TGTGCCATCGGATATACGGGGGACTCGAGCAACACTGAAGCTTTCTTT.

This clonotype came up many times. CDR3 DNA sequence: TGTGCCAGTAGTATTGAGGCGGCGATGACACCCCTCCACTTT. Protein product: CASSIEAAMTPLHF. The chain has TRBV19 and TRBJ1-6; D unclear. V was clipped by 3 bases and J by 11 bases, with 14 bases between them. This CDR3 is built from 14 residues. Germline CDR1 is LNHDA and CDR2 is SQIVND (reference sequence).

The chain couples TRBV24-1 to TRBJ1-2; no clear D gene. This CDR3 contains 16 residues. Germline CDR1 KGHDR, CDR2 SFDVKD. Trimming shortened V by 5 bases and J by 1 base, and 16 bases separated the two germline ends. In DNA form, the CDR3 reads TGTGCCACCAGTGGAGGGCTGGCAGGTGATAACTATGGCTACACCTTC. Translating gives CATSGGLAGDNYGYTF.

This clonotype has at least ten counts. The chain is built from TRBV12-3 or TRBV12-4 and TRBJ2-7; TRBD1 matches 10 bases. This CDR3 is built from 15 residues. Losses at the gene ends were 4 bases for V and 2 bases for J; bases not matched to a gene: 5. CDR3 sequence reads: CASSSRDRGTYEQYF. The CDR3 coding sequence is TGTGCCAGCAGTTCCCGGGACAGGGGTACCTACGAGCAGTACTTC.

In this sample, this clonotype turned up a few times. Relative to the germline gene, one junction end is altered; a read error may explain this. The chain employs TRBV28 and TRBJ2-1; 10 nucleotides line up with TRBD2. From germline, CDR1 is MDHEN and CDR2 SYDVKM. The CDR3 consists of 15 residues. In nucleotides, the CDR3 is TGTGCCAGCGGTTTTGGAGCGGGAGGGCTCAATGAGCAGTTCTTC. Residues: CASGFGAGGLNEQFF.

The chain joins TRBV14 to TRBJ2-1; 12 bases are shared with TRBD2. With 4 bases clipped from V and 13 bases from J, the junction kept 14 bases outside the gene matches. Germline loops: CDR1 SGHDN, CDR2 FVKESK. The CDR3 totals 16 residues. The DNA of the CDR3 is TGTGCCAGCAGCCGAGTGCGGGCGACTAGCGGGAGTGAACAGTTCTTC. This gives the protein CASSRVRATSGSEQFF.